Sequencing of this T cell receptor beta chain was carried out in a study of Ad26.COV2.S vaccination and SARS-CoV-2 variants. In the study overall: Once or twice, 56 days apart, Ad26.COV2.S was delivered intramuscularly.

Treatment of the sample: around 19 received Ad26.COV2.S at low or high dose, single or two shots; a few received placebo; per-sample allocation not given. Specimen acquisition occurred on day 63 following the initial vaccine or placebo injection. An Ad26 vector that expressed Wuhan-strain SARS-CoV-2 spike constituted the vaccine. The length of the CDR3 is 15 residues. CDR1 and CDR2 from the germline V gene are LGHDT and YNNKEL (reference sequence). The ends lost 0 bases at V and 5 bases at J; junction bases unmatched: 4. This table comes from immunoSEQ multiplex PCR, and its TCRdb copy is limited to in-frame clones, with some not included. The sample has some 480,000 clones; around 88% are singletons. Whole-study findings and limits: Greater spike-specific TCR breadth was seen in vaccine recipients than in placebo recipients. Non-spike TCR breadth showed similarity between vaccine and placebo recipients.

Worth noting for this clone: What it binds is not known.

The TCR sequence derives from a person aged 18-65 years who received the Ad26.COV2.S COVID-19 vaccine or a placebo. The rearrangement links TRBV3-1 (or the pseudogene TRBV3-2) to TRBJ2-7; 10 bases line up with TRBD2. The sequenced sample was peripheral blood, obtained in a trial of Ad26.COV2.S vaccine versus placebo. CDR3 bases: TGTGCCAGCAGCCAAGATCAAGCGGGAGGGAACGAGCAGTACTTC. Translation gives CASSQDQAGGNEQYF.